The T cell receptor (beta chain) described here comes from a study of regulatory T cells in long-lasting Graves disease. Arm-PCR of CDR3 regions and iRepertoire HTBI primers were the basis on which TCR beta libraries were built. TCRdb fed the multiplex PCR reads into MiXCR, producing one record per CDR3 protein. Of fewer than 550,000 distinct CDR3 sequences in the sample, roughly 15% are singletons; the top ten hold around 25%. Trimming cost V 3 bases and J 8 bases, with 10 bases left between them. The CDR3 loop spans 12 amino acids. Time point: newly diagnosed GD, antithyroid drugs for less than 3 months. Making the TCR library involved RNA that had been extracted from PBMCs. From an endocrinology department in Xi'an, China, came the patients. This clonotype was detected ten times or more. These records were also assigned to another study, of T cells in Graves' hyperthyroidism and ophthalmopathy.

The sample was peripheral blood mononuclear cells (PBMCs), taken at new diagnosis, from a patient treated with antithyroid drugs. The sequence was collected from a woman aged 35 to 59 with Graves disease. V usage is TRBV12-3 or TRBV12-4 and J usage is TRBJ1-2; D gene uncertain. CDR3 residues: CASSFGPEGYTF. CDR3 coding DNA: TGTGCCAGCAGTTTCGGCCCGGAAGGCTACACCTTC.